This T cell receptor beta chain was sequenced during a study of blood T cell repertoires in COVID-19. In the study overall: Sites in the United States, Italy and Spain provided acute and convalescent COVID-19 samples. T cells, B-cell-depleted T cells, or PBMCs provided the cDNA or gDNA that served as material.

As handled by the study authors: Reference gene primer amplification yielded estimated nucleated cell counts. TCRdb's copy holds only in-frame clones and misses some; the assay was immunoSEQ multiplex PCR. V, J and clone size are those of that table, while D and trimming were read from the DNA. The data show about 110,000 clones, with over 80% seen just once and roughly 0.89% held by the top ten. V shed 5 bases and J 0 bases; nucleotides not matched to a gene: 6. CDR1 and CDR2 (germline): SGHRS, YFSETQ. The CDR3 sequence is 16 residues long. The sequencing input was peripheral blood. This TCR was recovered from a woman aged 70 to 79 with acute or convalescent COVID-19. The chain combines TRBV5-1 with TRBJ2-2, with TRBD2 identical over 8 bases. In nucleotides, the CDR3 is TGCGCCAGCAGTCAAGCGGGGGACCCGAACACCGGGGAGCTGTTTTTT. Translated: CASSQAGDPNTGELFF. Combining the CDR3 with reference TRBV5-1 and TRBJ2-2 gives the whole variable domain KAGVTQTPRYLIKTRGQQVTLSCSPISGHRSVSWYQQTPGQGLQFLFEYFSETQRNKGNFPGRFSGRQFSNSRSEMNVSTLELGDSALYLCASSQAGDPNTGELFFGEGSRLTVL.